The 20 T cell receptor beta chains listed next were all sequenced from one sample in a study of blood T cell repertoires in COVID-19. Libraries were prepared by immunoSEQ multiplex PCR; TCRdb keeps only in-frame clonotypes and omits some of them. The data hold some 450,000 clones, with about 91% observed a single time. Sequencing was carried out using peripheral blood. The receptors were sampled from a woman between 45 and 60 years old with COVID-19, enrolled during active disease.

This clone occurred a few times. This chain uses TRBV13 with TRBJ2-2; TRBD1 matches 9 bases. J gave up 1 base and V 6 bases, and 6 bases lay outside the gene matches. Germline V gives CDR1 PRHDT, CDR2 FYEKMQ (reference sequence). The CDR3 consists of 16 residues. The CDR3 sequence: CASSSYRGQNTGELFF. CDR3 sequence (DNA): TGTGCCAGCAGTTCTTACAGGGGGCAGAACACCGGGGAGCTGTTTTTT.

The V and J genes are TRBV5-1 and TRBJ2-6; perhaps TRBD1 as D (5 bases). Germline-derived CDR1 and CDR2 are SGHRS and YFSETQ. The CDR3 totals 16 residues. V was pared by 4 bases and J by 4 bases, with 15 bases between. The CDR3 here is CASSRQGYPGANVLTF. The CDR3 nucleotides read TGCGCCAGCAGCCGTCAGGGATACCCAGGGGCCAACGTCCTGACTTTC.

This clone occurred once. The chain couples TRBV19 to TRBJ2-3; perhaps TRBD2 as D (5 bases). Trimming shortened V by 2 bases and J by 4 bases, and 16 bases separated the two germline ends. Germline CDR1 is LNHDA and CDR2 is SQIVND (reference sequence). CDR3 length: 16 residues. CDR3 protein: CASSIYLVGDSDTQYF. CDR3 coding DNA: TGTGCCAGTAGTATATACCTAGTGGGAGATTCAGATACGCAGTATTTT.

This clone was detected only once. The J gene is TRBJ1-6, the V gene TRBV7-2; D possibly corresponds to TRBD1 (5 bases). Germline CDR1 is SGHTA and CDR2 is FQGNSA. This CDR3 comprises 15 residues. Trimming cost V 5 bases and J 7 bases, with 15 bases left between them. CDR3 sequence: CASSLSQGGNSPLHF. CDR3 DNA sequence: TGTGCCAGCAGCCTTTCCCAGGGTGGAAATTCACCCCTCCACTTT. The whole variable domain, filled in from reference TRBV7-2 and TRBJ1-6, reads GAGVSQSPSNKVTEKGKDVELRCDPISGHTALYWYRQSLGQGLEFLIYFQGNSAPDKSGLPSDRFSAERTGGSVSTLTIQRTQQEDSAVYLCASSLSQGGNSPLHFGNGTRLTVT.

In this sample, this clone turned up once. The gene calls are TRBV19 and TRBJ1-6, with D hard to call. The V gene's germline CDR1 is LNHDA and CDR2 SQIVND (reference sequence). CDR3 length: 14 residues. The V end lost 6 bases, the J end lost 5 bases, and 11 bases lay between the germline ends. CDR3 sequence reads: CASRKKSHNSPLHF. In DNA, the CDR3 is TGTGCCAGTAGGAAAAAAAGCCATAATTCACCCCTCCACTTT.

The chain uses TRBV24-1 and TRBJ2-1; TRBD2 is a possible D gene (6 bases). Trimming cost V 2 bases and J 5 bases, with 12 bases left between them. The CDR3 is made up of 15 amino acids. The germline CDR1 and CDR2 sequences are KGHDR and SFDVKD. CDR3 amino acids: CATSDYGDLDNEQFF. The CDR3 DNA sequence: TGTGCCACCAGTGATTACGGGGACTTGGACAATGAGCAGTTCTTC.

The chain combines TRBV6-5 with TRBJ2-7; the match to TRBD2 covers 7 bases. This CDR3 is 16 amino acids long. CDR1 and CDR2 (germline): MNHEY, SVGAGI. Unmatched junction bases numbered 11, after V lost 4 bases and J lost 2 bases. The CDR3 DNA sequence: TGTGCCAGCAGTTCCCTGGGAGGGCGGGGAACCTACGAGCAGTACTTC. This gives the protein CASSSLGGRGTYEQYF.

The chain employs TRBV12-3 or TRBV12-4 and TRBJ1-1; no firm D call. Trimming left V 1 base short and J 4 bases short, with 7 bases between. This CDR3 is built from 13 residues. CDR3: CASSLEQFTEAFF. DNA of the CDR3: TGTGCCAGCAGTTTAGAACAGTTCACTGAAGCTTTCTTT.

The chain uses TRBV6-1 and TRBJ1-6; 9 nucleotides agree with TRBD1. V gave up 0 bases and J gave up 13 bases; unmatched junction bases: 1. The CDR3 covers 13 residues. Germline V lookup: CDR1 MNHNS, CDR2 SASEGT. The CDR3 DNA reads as TGTGCCAGCAGTGAAGCGGACAGGGGTCCCCTCCACTTT. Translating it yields CASSEADRGPLHF.

CDR3 DNA: TGTGCCAGTAGTCTAACAGGCGAACAGCCCCAGCATTTT. Its protein product is CASSLTGEQPQHF. This chain connects TRBV19 to TRBJ1-5; D possibly corresponds to TRBD1 (5 bases). Trimming took off 5 bases at V and 7 bases at J, with 12 bases between the two ends. CDR1 LNHDA and CDR2 SQIVND come from the germline V gene (reference sequence). This CDR3 is 13 amino acids long.

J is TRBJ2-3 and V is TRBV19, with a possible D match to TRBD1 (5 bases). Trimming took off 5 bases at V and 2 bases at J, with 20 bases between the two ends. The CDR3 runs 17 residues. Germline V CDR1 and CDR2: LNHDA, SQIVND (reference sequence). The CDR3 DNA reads TGTGCCAGTAGTGTCTCACCGGACAATCGTGACACAGATACGCAGTATTTT. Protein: CASSVSPDNRDTDTQYF.

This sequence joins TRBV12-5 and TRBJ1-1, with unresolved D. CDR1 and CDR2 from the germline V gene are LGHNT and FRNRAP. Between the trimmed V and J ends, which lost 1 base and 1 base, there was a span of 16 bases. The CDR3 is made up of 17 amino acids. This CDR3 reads CASGLAGSASRNTEAFF. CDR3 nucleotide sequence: TGTGCTAGTGGTTTGGCCGGGAGTGCAAGTAGGAACACTGAAGCTTTCTTT.

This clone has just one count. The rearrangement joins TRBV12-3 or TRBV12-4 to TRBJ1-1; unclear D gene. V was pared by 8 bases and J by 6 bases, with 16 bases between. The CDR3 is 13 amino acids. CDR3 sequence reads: CASGRAPRSEAFF. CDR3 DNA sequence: TGTGCCAGCGGGAGGGCACCTCGTTCTGAAGCTTTCTTT.

The CDR3 loop is CASSGTGAYQETQYF. The CDR3 nucleotides are TGTGCCAGCAGCGGGACAGGGGCGTACCAAGAGACCCAGTACTTC. V gene TRBV9 combines with J gene TRBJ2-5, with 9 bases identical to TRBD1. The V gene end was trimmed by 3 bases and the J gene end by 0 bases; junction bases not matched to a gene: 3. This CDR3 is built from 15 residues. The germline CDR1 and CDR2 sequences are SGDLS and YYNGEE.

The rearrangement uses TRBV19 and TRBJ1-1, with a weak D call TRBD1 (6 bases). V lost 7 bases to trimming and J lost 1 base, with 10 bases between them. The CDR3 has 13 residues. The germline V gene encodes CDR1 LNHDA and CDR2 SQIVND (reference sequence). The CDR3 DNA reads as TGTGCCAGTAATCAGGACAGGAACACTGAAGCTTTCTTT. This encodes CASNQDRNTEAFF.

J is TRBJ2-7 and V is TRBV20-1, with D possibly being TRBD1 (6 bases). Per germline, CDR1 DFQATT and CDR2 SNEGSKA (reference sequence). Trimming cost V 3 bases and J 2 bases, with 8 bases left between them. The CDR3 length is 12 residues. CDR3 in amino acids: CSASRGTYEQYF. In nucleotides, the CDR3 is TGCAGTGCTAGTAGGGGGACCTACGAGCAGTACTTC.

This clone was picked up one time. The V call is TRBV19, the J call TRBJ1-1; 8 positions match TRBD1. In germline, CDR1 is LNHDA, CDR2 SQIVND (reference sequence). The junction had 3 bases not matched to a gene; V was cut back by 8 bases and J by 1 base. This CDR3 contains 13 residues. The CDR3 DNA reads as TGTGCCAGTCAGGGGGCGGCGAACACTGAAGCTTTCTTT. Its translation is CASQGAANTEAFF.

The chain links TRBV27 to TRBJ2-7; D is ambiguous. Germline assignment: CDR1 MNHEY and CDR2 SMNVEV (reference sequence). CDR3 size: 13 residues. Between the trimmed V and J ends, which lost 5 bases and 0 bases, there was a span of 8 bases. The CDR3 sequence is CASSPHGSYEQYF. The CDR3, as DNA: TGTGCCAGCAGTCCGCACGGCTCCTACGAGCAGTACTTC.

In DNA form, the CDR3 reads TGTGCCACCCAAACCGCGACAGGGGTCAAAGATACGCAGTATTTT. Its translation is CATQTATGVKDTQYF. J is TRBJ2-3 and V is TRBV15; 8 positions match TRBD1. Germline CDR1 is LNHNV and CDR2 is YYDKDF (reference sequence). V lost 8 bases, J lost 5 bases, and 12 bases stayed unmatched. The CDR3 has 15 residues.

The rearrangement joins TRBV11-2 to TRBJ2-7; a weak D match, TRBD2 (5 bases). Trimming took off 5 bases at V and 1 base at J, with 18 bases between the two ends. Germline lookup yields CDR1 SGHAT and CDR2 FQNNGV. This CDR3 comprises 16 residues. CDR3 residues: CASSQSRGRVSYEQYF. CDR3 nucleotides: TGTGCCAGCAGCCAAAGTCGGGGAAGGGTATCCTACGAGCAGTACTTC.